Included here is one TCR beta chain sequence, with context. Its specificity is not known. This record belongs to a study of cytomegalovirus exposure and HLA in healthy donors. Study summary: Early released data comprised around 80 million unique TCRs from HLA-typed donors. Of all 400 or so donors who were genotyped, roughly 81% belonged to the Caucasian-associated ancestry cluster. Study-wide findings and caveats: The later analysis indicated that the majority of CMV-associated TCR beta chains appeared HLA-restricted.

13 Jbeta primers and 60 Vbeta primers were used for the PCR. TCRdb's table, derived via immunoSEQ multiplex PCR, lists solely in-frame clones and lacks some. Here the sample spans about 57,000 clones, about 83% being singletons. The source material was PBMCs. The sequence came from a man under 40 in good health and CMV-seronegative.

CDR3 sequence reads: CASSLGGAQETQYF. DNA for the CDR3: TGTGCCAGCAGTTTAGGGGGGGCCCAAGAGACCCAGTACTTC. The chain uses TRBV27 and TRBJ2-5, with D maybe TRBD2 (7 bases). The germline gives CDR1 MNHEY, CDR2 SMNVEV (reference sequence). The CDR3 sequence is 14 residues long. The ends were cut back, 2 bases at V and 1 base at J, with 8 bases in the middle.